The rows below give T cell receptor beta chains drawn from one sample of a study of Graves' ophthalmopathy and Graves' hyperthyroidism. TCRdb re-called the multiplex PCR reads through MiXCR, storing one row per CDR3 protein. The profile shows over a million distinct CDR3 sequences, about 40% of them singletons. Sequenced material: peripheral blood or thyroid tissue (not recorded which). Every receptor here comes from an adult man with Graves' hyperthyroidism. CDR3s include the opening cysteine and the closing phenylalanine or tryptophan. Each record gives: D gene, clone size, V gene, J gene, CDR3 protein, CDR3 DNA. D genes are given only for firm matches. Not all rows give a size; the values are once, few, many and, for expanded clones, a class.

>NA|many|TRBV10-3|TRBJ1-2
CAISENLRGTNYGYTF
TGTGCCATCAGTGAGAACCTGAGGGGAACTAACTATGGCTACACCTTC
>NA|many|TRBV20-1|TRBJ1-5
CSAREGIAGHQPQHF
TGCAGTGCTAGAGAGGGAATAGCAGGTCATCAGCCCCAGCATTTT
>TRBD1|once|TRBV25-1|TRBJ1-5
CASSPGQKQPHGAQHF
TGTGCCAGCAGTCCGGGACAGAAACAGCCCCATGGGGCCCAGCATTTT
>TRBD1|few|TRBV25-1|TRBJ2-2
CATRTGVTGELFF
TGTGCCACCCGGACAGGGGTCACCGGGGAGCTGTTTTTT
>NA|few|TRBV6-6|TRBJ2-2
CASSYRAGTHTGELFF
TGTGCCAGCAGTTACCGGGCCGGGACGCACACCGGGGAGCTGTTTTTT
>NA|many|TRBV11-2|TRBJ2-5
CASSLGRTGVGETQYF
TGTGCCAGCAGCTTAGGCAGGACGGGAGTGGGGGAGACCCAGTACTTC
>NA|few|TRBV9|TRBJ2-2
CASSGELAVYAGELFF
TGTGCCAGCAGCGGAGAACTAGCTGTTTACGCCGGGGAGCTGTTTTTT
>NA|NA|TRBV29-1|TRBJ1-3
CSVKYGGASSGNTIYF
TGCAGCGTTAAGTATGGAGGAGCGAGCTCTGGAAACACCATATATTTT
>NA|few|TRBV20-1|TRBJ1-5
CSARVDIINQPQHF
TGCAGTGCTAGAGTGGACATCATCAATCAGCCCCAGCATTTT
>TRBD1|many|TRBV15|TRBJ1-4
CATSRVGQGGEKLFF
TGTGCCACCAGCAGAGTGGGACAGGGGGGTGAAAAACTGTTTTTT
>NA|NA|TRBV11-2|TRBJ1-5
CASSLSMGGQPQHF
TGTGCCAGCAGCTTATCCATGGGGGGCCAGCCCCAGCATTTT
>NA|NA|TRBV5-6|TRBJ1-1
CASHEAFF
TGTGCCAGCCATGAAGCTTTCTTT
>TRBD2|few|TRBV7-3|TRBJ2-2
CASSFRLAGVTGELFF
TGTGCCAGCAGCTTTAGACTAGCGGGAGTCACCGGGGAGCTGTTTTTT
>TRBD2|NA|TRBV10-2|TRBJ2-7
CASSARTSGNYEQYF
TGCGCCAGCAGTGCTCGGACTAGCGGCAACTACGAGCAGTACTTC
>NA|many|TRBV7-6|TRBJ1-1
CASSLAQGWATEAFF
TGTGCCAGCAGCTTAGCGCAGGGTTGGGCTACTGAAGCTTTCTTT
>NA|many|TRBV29-1|TRBJ2-5
CSSQGQPKATQYF
TGCAGCTCCCAGGGGCAGCCCAAAGCGACCCAGTACTTC
>TRBD1|NA|TRBV7-9|TRBJ1-5
CASSPRQGARNQPQHF
TGTGCCAGCAGCCCTAGACAGGGGGCTCGCAATCAGCCCCAGCATTTT
>NA|many|TRBV9|TRBJ1-5
CASSGGISGQPQHF
TGTGCCAGCAGCGGAGGGATCAGCGGTCAGCCCCAGCATTTT
>TRBD2|many|TRBV2|TRBJ2-2
CASRRLAAGSGELFF
TGTGCCAGCAGGAGACTAGCAGCCGGCTCCGGGGAGCTGTTTTTT